This T cell receptor beta chain is from a study of cytomegalovirus exposure and HLA in healthy donors. The PCR made use of 60 Vbeta and 13 Jbeta primers. Method: immunoSEQ multiplex PCR; TCRdb's copy keeps in-frame clones and lacks some. The sample has about 140,000 clones; just over 65% are singletons. The CDR3 loop spans 13 amino acids. Trimming left V 2 bases short and J 4 bases short, with 8 bases between. The germline gives CDR1 ENHRY, CDR2 SYGVKD. Regarding the study as a whole: V- and J-gene trimming of TCR beta was linked (in a later analysis) to a missense DCLRE1C variant. There were some V segments, including TRBV6-2 and TRBV6-3, excluded as indistinguishable. The authors later found most CMV-associated TCR beta chains appeared HLA-restricted. In an earlier analysis, about 87% or about 30%: the productive usage of most TCR beta V segments.

As regards this clone: The antigen is unknown.

This clonotype originated in a woman aged 60 to 75 in good health and CMV-seronegative. The sequenced material came from PBMCs. This chain joins TRBV10-3 and TRBJ1-2; TRBD1 might be the D (5 bases). As DNA, the CDR3 is TGTGCCATCAGTGAGGACGGGGGCTATGGCTACACCTTC. It yields the protein CAISEDGGYGYTF.